This TCR beta chain was sequenced during a study of CD8+ T cells in alopecia areata. Study-level information: Graft recipients were approximately 7-11-week-old female C3H/HeJ mice, and donor skin originated from roughly 6-12-month-old C3H/HeJ mice with spontaneous alopecia. The study, taken as a whole, reports: In scalp samples, resident alphabeta T cells of normal skin are also sequenced. Clonality exceeded that of normal scalp in lesional scalp, most notably in alopecia totalis/universalis. Among patients, TCR sharing was less clear than in mice, a difference possibly due in part to HLA diversity in the patient population.

RNA extraction and reverse transcription yielded cDNA as sequencing template. TCRdb keeps only in-frame clones here, not all; method: immunoSEQ multiplex PCR. The profile covers around 100,000 clones, none occurring a single time. CDR1 and CDR2 from the germline V gene are NNHDY and SYVADS. The V end lost 2 bases, the J end lost 2 bases, and 12 bases lay between the germline ends. The CDR3 has 15 amino acids. This clone showed up just a few times. Its antigen is still unknown. The genes and germline here are from mouse. The read is 4 residues too short to cover the CDR3 end, so that end is filled in from the germline J gene.

The chain uses TRBV13-3 and TRBJ2-4; maybe TRBD1 (6 bases). The source is a C3H/HeJ mouse with alopecia areata. This strain's MHC haplotype is H2-k. Sequences were obtained from lesional skin. Partial CDR3 DNA: TGTGCCAGCAGTGACGCAACAGGGAATCAAAAC. This translates into CASSDATGNQN. The full CDR3 protein is CASSDATGNQNTLYF.